The 23 T cell receptor beta chains presented below share a single source sample, sequenced in a study of blood T cell repertoires in COVID-19. Assay: immunoSEQ multiplex PCR; the TCRdb copy retains only in-frame clones and omits some. The sample consists of roughly 170,000 clones, approximately 80% of them appearing once. Sequencing was done on a sample of PBMCs or T cells enriched from blood (not recorded which). The origin of the receptors is a man aged 45-60 years who had recovered from COVID-19.

The genes are TRBV11-2 and TRBJ2-2, with 8 bases lining up with TRBD1. The CDR3 has 17 residues. J lost 2 bases, V lost 0 bases, and 5 bases had no gene match. Germline V gene sequence: CDR1 SGHAT, CDR2 FQNNGV. CDR3 region: CASSLDGTGANTGELFF. The CDR3 bases are TGTGCCAGCAGCTTAGATGGGACAGGTGCCAACACCGGGGAGCTGTTTTTT.

The V and J genes are TRBV6-5 and TRBJ1-5; 8 nucleotides match TRBD1. The germline gives CDR1 MNHEY, CDR2 SVGAGI. The CDR3 length is 15 residues. V gave up 6 bases and J gave up 2 bases; unmatched junction bases: 6. The CDR3 DNA reads TGTGCCAGCAGGGGTGGGACAGGCCGCAATCAGCCCCAGCATTTT. Its protein product is CASRGGTGRNQPQHF.

The rearrangement uses TRBV30 and TRBJ2-2; maybe TRBD1 (6 bases). Germline CDR1 and CDR2: GTSNPN and SVGIG (reference sequence). The CDR3 runs 12 residues. Trimming shortened V by 3 bases and J by 5 bases, and 7 bases separated the two germline ends. The CDR3 loop reads CAWRGQTGELFF. Here the CDR3 DNA reads TGTGCCTGGAGGGGACAAACCGGGGAGCTGTTTTTT.

This chain connects TRBV4-1 to TRBJ2-5, with 8 bases lining up with TRBD2. The V segment lost 0 bases and the J segment 14 bases; nucleotides outside the gene matches: 14. The CDR3 totals 15 residues. Germline V gives CDR1 MGHRA, CDR2 YSYEKL. The CDR3 region is CASSQDYGTRFGSYF. CDR3 sequence (DNA): TGCGCCAGCAGCCAAGATTATGGGACTAGATTTGGATCATACTTC.

J is TRBJ2-7 and V is TRBV3-1 (or the pseudogene TRBV3-2); D perhaps matches TRBD1 (6 bases). The germline V and J ends were trimmed by 4 bases and 4 bases, with 11 bases remaining between them. The CDR3 sequence is 13 residues long. Per the germline V gene, CDR1 is LGHDT and CDR2 is YNNKEL (reference sequence). The CDR3 region has the DNA TGTGCCAGCAGCCCCGCAGGGGTATACGAGCAGTACTTC. Translated: CASSPAGVYEQYF.

This chain uses TRBV9 with TRBJ2-7; D might be TRBD1 (6 bases). The V gene's germline CDR1 is SGDLS and CDR2 YYNGEE. The ends were cut back, 3 bases at V and 4 bases at J, with 8 bases in the middle. This CDR3 has 12 amino acids. CDR3 nucleotides: TGTGCCAGCAGCGCCACAGGGTACGAGCAGTACTTC. Residues: CASSATGYEQYF.

The CDR3: CASRYNRGPTDTQYF. CDR3 coding DNA: TGTGCCAGCAGATACAACAGGGGGCCCACAGATACGCAGTATTTT. The chain joins TRBV7-9 to TRBJ2-3, with TRBD1 matching 9 bases. V dropped 6 bases and J dropped 2; count of bases not matched to a gene: 6. The germline CDR1 and CDR2 sequences are SEHNR and FQNEAQ (reference sequence). The CDR3 is 15 amino acids. Based on the CDR3 plus reference TRBV7-9 and TRBJ2-3, the full variable domain is DTGVSQNPRHKITKRGQNVTFRCDPISEHNRLYWYRQTLGQGPEFLTYFQNEAQLEKSRLLSDRFSAERPKGSFSTLEIQRTEQGDSAMYLCASRYNRGPTDTQYFGPGTRLTVL.

This clone was observed a single time. The V gene is TRBV9, the J gene TRBJ2-7, with D possibly matching TRBD2 (5 bases). CDR1 is SGDLS, CDR2 YYNGEE, per germline. This CDR3 contains 14 residues. V lost 0 bases to trimming and J lost 6 bases, with 13 bases between them. Here the CDR3 reads CASSVVAGEGEQYF. The DNA for the CDR3 is TGTGCCAGCAGCGTAGTGGCCGGGGAAGGCGAGCAGTACTTC.

V is TRBV15 and J is TRBJ1-4; D is uncertain. Trimming took off 1 base at V and 1 base at J, with 10 bases between the two ends. This CDR3 has 16 amino acids. Germline V gene lookup returns CDR1 LNHNV and CDR2 YYDKDF (reference sequence). CDR3 amino acids: CATSRGGVETNEKLFF. CDR3 coding DNA: TGTGCCACCAGCAGAGGCGGGGTTGAAACTAATGAAAAACTGTTTTTT. The variable domain in full, completed from reference TRBV15 and TRBJ1-4, reads DAMVIQNPRYQVTQFGKPVTLSCSQTLNHNVMYWYQQKSSQAPKLLFHYYDKDFNNEADTPDNFQSRRPNTSFCFLDIRSPGLGDTAMYLCATSRGGVETNEKLFFGSGTQLSVL.

The CDR3 sequence is CASSLERGGTDTQYF. In DNA form, the CDR3 reads TGTGCCAGCAGCTTGGAGCGGGGGGGCACAGATACGCAGTATTTT. V and J are TRBV5-4 and TRBJ2-3; 9 positions match TRBD2. The CDR3 covers 15 residues. The junction had 0 bases not matched to a gene; V was cut back by 0 bases and J by 1 base. Germline values: CDR1 SGHNT, CDR2 YYREEE (reference sequence).

V and J are TRBV7-2 and TRBJ2-2; D possibly corresponds to TRBD2 (6 bases). V lost 3 bases and J lost 6, with 20 bases in between. Germline-derived CDR1 and CDR2 are SGHTA and FQGNSA. This CDR3 has 17 residues. The CDR3 nucleotides read TGTGCCAGCAGCTTCCCCGAGGACTACCGGTCCGCCGGGGAGCTGTTTTTT. Translated, it gives CASSFPEDYRSAGELFF.

The rearrangement links TRBV18 to TRBJ2-7; D might be TRBD2 (6 bases). This CDR3 region has 14 residues. V shed 1 base and J shed 7 bases, with 14 bases lying between them. The germline V gene has CDR1 KGHSH and CDR2 LQKENI. CDR3 sequence (DNA): TGTGCCAGCTCACCACTTTCCAGGGAGGCTGAGCAGTACTTC. Translating gives CASSPLSREAEQYF.

This clone was detected once. The chain couples TRBV7-9 to TRBJ2-1; the match to TRBD2 covers 14 bases. V dropped 5 bases and J dropped 10; count of bases not matched to a gene: 7. Per germline, CDR1 SEHNR and CDR2 FQNEAQ (reference sequence). The CDR3 spans 15 residues. The CDR3 nucleotides read TGTGCCAGCAGCCCCTCCCGGACTAGCGGGGGGGAGCAGTTCTTC. The encoded protein is CASSPSRTSGGEQFF.

This chain links TRBV5-6 with TRBJ1-2; 9 positions agree with TRBD1. After removal of 4 bases from V and 4 bases from J, the junction contained 5 bases not matched to a gene. Germline V gene lookup returns CDR1 SGHDT and CDR2 YYEEEE. There are 14 residues in the CDR3. For the CDR3, the DNA is TGTGCCAGCAGCATCCCGGGACAGGGCTATGGCTACACCTTC. Translated, it gives CASSIPGQGYGYTF.

The chain is built from TRBV28 and TRBJ1-1; 8 bases line up with TRBD1. This CDR3 region has 14 residues. The V segment lost 5 bases and the J segment 0 bases; nucleotides outside the gene matches: 2. Germline CDR1 is MDHEN and CDR2 is SYDVKM. In DNA, the CDR3 is TGTGCCAGCAGTGCAGGGGGCTTGAACACTGAAGCTTTCTTT. It yields the protein CASSAGGLNTEAFF. Full variable domain (missing parts from reference TRBV28 and TRBJ1-1): DVKVTQSSRYLVKRTGEKVFLECVQDMDHENMFWYRQDPGLGLRLIYFSYDVKMKEKGDIPEGYSVSREKKERFSLILESASTNQTSMYLCASSAGGLNTEAFFGQGTRLTVV.

The chain joins TRBV11-2 to TRBJ1-1, with D uncertain. Germline V gene sequence: CDR1 SGHAT, CDR2 FQNNGV. The CDR3 runs 12 residues. Trimming took 5 bases from V and 1 from J, leaving 5 bases between them. As DNA, the CDR3 is TGTGCCAGCAGCCTAAAGAACACTGAAGCTTTCTTT. It translates to CASSLKNTEAFF.

V gene TRBV2 combines with J gene TRBJ1-2, with 10 bases lining up with TRBD1. CDR1 and CDR2 (germline): SNHLY, FYNNEI. The CDR3 runs to 12 residues. V was pared by 6 bases and J by 8 bases, with 3 bases of the junction left unmatched. Here the CDR3 reads CASSRTGGGYTF. The DNA for the CDR3 is TGTGCCAGCAGCCGGACAGGGGGAGGCTACACCTTC.

CDR3 region: CASRFPPRQENTEAFF. Written as DNA, the CDR3 is TGTGCCAGCAGGTTCCCCCCCCGACAGGAGAACACTGAAGCTTTCTTT. V and J are TRBV2 and TRBJ1-1, with a possible D match to TRBD1 (6 bases). CDR3 length: 16 residues. V was pared by 6 bases and J by 1 base, with 18 bases between. Germline V lookup: CDR1 SNHLY, CDR2 FYNNEI.

The chain couples TRBV19 to TRBJ2-5, with 7 bases matching TRBD2. V shed 5 bases, J shed 1 base, and the junction held 10 bases outside the gene matches. The CDR3 spans 16 residues. CDR1 and CDR2 from the germline V gene are LNHDA and SQIVND (reference sequence). The CDR3 reads CASSPLAGDSQETQYF. The CDR3 nucleotides read TGTGCCAGTAGTCCCCTGGCGGGGGATTCCCAAGAGACCCAGTACTTC. Using reference TRBV19 and TRBJ2-5 for the parts outside the CDR3, the full variable domain is DGGITQSPKYLFRKEGQNVTLSCEQNLNHDAMYWYRQDPGQGLRLIYYSQIVNDFQKGDIAEGYSVSREKKESFPLTVTSAQKNPTAFYLCASSPLAGDSQETQYFGPGTRLLVL.

Regarding this clone: This sample also contains other DNA sequences that code for the same CDR3. The chain uses TRBV7-3 and TRBJ1-5; TRBD1 is a possible D gene (5 bases). Germline CDR1 is SGHTA and CDR2 is FQGTGA. The CDR3 covers 13 residues. Deletions cut 5 bases from V and 2 bases from J, with 7 bases between. The CDR3 region is CASSLTGNQPQHF. CDR3 bases: TGTGCCAGCAGCCTGACAGGCAATCAGCCCCAGCATTTT.

This clone was observed a handful of times. V gene TRBV18 combines with J gene TRBJ1-2, with 7 bases matching TRBD1. The V segment lost 3 bases and the J segment 5 bases; nucleotides outside the gene matches: 3. The CDR3 extends over 13 amino acids. The germline CDR1 and CDR2 sequences are KGHSH and LQKENI. This CDR3 reads CASSPGQLYGYTF. CDR3 nucleotides: TGTGCCAGCTCACCGGGACAGCTTTATGGCTACACCTTC.

The chain couples TRBV27 to TRBJ1-2; the match to TRBD1 covers 7 bases. There are 16 residues in the CDR3. V lost 5 bases, J lost 2 bases, and 11 bases stayed unmatched. Germline V gene lookup returns CDR1 MNHEY and CDR2 SMNVEV (reference sequence). CDR3 residues: CASSQQGSGKNYGYTF. The DNA of the CDR3 is TGTGCCAGCAGTCAACAGGGGAGTGGGAAAAACTATGGCTACACCTTC.

The chain carries TRBV5-1 and TRBJ1-4, with D hard to call. The V gene's germline CDR1 is SGHRS and CDR2 YFSETQ. V shed 3 bases and J shed 4 bases, with 19 bases lying between them. This CDR3 is built from 17 residues. For the CDR3, the DNA is TGCGCCAGCAGCTCGGAGGGCTCCGGGTCCCTTAATGAAAAACTGTTTTTT. It is translated as CASSSEGSGSLNEKLFF.